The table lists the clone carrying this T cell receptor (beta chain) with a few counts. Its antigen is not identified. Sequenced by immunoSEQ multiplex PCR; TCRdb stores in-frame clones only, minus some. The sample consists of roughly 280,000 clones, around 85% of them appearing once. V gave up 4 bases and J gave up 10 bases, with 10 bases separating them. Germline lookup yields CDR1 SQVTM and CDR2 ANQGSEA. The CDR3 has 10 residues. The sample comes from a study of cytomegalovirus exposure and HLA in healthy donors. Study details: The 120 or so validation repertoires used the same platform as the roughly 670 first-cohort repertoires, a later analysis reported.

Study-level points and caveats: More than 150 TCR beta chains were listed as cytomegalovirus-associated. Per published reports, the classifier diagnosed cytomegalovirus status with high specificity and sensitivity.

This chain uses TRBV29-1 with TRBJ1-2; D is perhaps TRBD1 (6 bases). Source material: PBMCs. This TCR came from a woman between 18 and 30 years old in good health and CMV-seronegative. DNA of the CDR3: TGCAGCGTTGTCGACAGGTACTACACCTTC. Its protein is CSVVDRYYTF.